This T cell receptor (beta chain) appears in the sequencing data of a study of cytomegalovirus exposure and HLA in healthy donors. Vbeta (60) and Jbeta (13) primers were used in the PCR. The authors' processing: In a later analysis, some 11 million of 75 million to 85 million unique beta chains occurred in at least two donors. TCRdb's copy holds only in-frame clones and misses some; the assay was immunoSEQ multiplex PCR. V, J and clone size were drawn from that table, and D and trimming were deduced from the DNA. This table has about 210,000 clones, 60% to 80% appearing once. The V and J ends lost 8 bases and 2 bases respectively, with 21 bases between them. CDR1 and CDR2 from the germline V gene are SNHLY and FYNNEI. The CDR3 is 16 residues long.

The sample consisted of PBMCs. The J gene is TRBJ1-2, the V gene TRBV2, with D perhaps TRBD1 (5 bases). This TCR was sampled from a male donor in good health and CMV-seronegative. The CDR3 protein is CASSWGGLGRNYGYTF. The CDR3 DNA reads TGTGCCAGCTCGTGGGGCGGTCTCGGGAGGAACTATGGCTACACCTTC. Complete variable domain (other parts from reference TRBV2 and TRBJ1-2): EPEVTQTPSHQVTQMGQEVILRCVPISNHLYFYWYRQILGQKVEFLVSFYNNEISEKSEIFDDQFSVERPDGSNFTLKIRSTKLEDSAMYFCASSWGGLGRNYGYTFGSGTRLTVV.